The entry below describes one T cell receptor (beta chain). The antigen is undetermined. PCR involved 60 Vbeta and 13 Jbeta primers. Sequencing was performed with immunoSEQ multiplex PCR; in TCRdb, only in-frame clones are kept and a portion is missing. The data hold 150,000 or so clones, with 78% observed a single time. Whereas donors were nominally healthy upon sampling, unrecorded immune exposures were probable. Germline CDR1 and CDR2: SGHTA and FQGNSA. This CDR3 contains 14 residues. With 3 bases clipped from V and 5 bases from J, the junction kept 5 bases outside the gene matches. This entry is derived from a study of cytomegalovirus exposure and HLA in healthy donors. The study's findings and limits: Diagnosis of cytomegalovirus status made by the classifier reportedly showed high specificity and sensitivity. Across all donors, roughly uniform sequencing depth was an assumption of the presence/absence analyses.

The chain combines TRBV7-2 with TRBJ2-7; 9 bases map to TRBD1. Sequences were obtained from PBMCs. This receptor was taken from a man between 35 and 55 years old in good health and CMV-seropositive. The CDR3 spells CASSLGQGIDEQYF. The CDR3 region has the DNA TGTGCCAGCAGCTTGGGACAGGGTATTGACGAGCAGTACTTC.